The clone carrying this TCR beta chain was seen a handful of times. Its antigen is unknown. MiXCR, run by TCRdb on the reads, gives a single entry per CDR3 protein. Of 95,000 to 150,000 distinct CDR3 sequences listed, more than 30% are singletons. This record belongs to a study of T cell repertoires in cytomegalovirus infection. For the study at large: HLA-B-restricted CMV epitopes that are well studied were used alongside recently identified HLA-C-restricted ones. Evidence of both CMV infection and a matching HLA type came from public TCR beta signatures.

Study observations and caveats: Clonotypes of TCR beta that were HLA-C-restricted and CMV-specific dominated the ex vivo response.

The clonotype was recovered from a human donor in good health (CMV status not recorded). Some clones in this sample may be carry-over from other donors' samples. The sample was CD8+ T cells from cultured PBMCs, taken from culture after CMV antigen stimulation.

CDR3 bases: TGTGCCAGCAGCCCACCGATGGGAGGGGGCAATGAGCAGTTCTTC. It encodes CASSPPMGGGNEQFF. This sequence joins TRBV7-9 and TRBJ2-1; weak D call: TRBD2 (7 bases). The CDR3 has 15 amino acids. CDR1 and CDR2 (germline): SEHNR, FQNEAQ (reference sequence). Trimming removed 5 bases from V and 6 bases from J, with 17 bases in between.